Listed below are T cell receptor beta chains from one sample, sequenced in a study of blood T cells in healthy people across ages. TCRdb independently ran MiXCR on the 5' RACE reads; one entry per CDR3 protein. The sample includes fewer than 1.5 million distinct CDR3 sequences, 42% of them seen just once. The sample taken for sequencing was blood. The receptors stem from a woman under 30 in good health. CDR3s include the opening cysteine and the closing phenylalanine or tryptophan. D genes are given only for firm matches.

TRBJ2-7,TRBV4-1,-,CASSQGQFTYEQYF
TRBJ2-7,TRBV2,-,CASSDTTLQGYEQYF
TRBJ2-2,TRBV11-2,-,CASSLGTWERHTGELFF
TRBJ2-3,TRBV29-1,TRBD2,CSAWEGRITDTQYF
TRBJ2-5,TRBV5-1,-,CASSPLGVEQYF
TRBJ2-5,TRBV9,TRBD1,CASNSGTGIKETQYF
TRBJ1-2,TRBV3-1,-,CASSQDWDNLNYGYTF
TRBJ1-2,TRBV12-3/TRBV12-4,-,CASSPGPKKHYGYTF
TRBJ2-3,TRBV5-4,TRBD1,CASSTGQGIRSGPAEDTQYF
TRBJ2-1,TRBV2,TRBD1,CASKAGTGQYNEQFF
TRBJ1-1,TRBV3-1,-,CASSNTQGTEAFF
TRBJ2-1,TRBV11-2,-,CASSYLGGVPYNEQFF
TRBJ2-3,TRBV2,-,CASSEEDLNPTDTQYF
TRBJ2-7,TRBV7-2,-,CASSLVSGIDYEQYF
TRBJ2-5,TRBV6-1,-,CASSTDISDGHQETQYF
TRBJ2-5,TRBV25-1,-,CASSDSPRGRDYELYF
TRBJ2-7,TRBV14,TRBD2,CASSRMGLAGGPGSYEQYF
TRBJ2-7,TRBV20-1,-,CSAPEGLDFYEQYF
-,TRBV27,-,CASSFGWLSYEQYF
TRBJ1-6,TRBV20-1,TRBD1,CSAPAGGYNSPLHF
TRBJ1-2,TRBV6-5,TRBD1,CASSPQGTLGYTF
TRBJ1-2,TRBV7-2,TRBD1,CASNSPGQGNYGYTF
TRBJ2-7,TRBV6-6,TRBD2,CASSYPSGGSYEQYF
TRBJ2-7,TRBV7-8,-,CASSSQQGGEQYF
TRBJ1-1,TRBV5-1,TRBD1,CASSLTGTAEAFF
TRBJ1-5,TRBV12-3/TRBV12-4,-,CASSFSGGNQPQHF
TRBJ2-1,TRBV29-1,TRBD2,CSVEDPAGGLNSYNEQFF
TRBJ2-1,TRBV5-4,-,CAAADGASYNEQFF
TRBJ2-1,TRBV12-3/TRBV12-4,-,CASSEPARETQFF
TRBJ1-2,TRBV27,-,CASSPRQWADRSYGYTF
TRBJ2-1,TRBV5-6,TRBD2,CASSPPGLVVNNEQFF
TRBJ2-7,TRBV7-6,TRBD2,CASSLLAGIYEQYF
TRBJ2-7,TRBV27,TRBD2,CASRTLAGVGYEQYF
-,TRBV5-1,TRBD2,CASRDGTSGGLYNEQYF
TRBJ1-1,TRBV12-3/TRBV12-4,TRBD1,CASSCPGQGATEAFF
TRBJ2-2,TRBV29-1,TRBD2,CSVRRGVNTGELFF
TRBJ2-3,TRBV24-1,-,CATSDFSGSGTDTQYF
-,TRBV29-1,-,CSVEDQTSNEQYF
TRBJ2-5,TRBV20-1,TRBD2,CSFSGLAGEVTQYF
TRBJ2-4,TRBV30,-,CAWSVGGLAKNIQYF
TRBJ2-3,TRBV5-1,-,CASSLFAEITDTQYF
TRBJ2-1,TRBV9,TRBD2,CASSEGLAGVGNEQFF
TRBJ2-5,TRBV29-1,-,CSVEGGQMEHETQYF
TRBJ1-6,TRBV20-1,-,CSASPSPYNSPLHF
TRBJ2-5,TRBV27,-,CASSLEGAKTQYF